Listed below are T cell receptor beta chains from one sample, sequenced in a study of OX40 agonist ivuxolimab in advanced cancers. The data were produced by immunoSEQ multiplex PCR, yet TCRdb's version contains in-frame clones alone and is incomplete. The sample lists tens of thousands of clones, around 94% occurring once. The sample consisted of CD4+ or CD8+ T cells sorted from blood, taken in a trial of the OX40 agonist ivuxolimab. The receptors come from an adult with an advanced solid tumor such as melanoma, head and neck, liver or kidney cancer. The CDR3 runs from the conserved cysteine through the conserved F or W. D genes are given only for firm matches. Rows give clone size only sometimes, using once, few, many, or a class for an expanded clone.

D,J,size,V,CDR3
TRBD2,TRBJ2-1,-,TRBV19,CASVGTSGRASFGYEQFF
TRBD1,TRBJ2-3,-,TRBV7-8,CASKTWDSSTDTQYF
-,TRBJ1-1,-,TRBV7-9,CASSWLGTEAFF
-,TRBJ2-7,-,TRBV28,CASGGTISYEQYF
-,TRBJ2-7,-,TRBV4-1,CASSQERTSYEQYF
TRBD1,TRBJ2-1,-,TRBV7-9,CASSPGTGGYNEQFF
-,TRBJ2-7,-,TRBV15,CATSRPKDSPEQYF
TRBD2,TRBJ2-5,-,TRBV11-1,CASSYGGGRETQYF
TRBD1,TRBJ1-2,-,TRBV19,CASSMYGDRGYGYTF
-,TRBJ2-7,-,TRBV19,CASSMSRAGYEQYF
TRBD2,TRBJ2-1,-,TRBV28,CASRGGDNEQFF
TRBD1,TRBJ2-1,-,TRBV10-3,CAISQGKGNEQFF
-,TRBJ1-1,-,TRBV6-1,CASSSYRDTEAFF
-,TRBJ2-5,once,TRBV27,CASSLPGETQYF
TRBD1,TRBJ1-1,-,TRBV5-8,CASSPGQGATEAFF
TRBD1,TRBJ1-1,-,TRBV19,CASSTGQGWTEAFF
TRBD2,TRBJ2-1,-,TRBV7-3,CASSLGTSGHNEQFF
-,TRBJ1-3,-,TRBV6-1,CASSEDGHDGNTIYF
-,TRBJ1-6,once,TRBV6-1,CASSEAGGPAMVDSPLHF
-,TRBJ2-2,-,TRBV19,CASRVGETGELFF
-,TRBJ2-1,-,TRBV4-1,CASSQDPSVYNEQFF
-,TRBJ1-5,-,TRBV10-1,CASSESCQDDQPQHF
TRBD2,TRBJ2-7,-,TRBV19,CASIPPAGGHPYEQYF
-,TRBJ2-1,-,TRBV10-3,CAIRTPPGEIDEQFF
TRBD2,TRBJ2-1,-,TRBV4-1,CASSRLGTTQKVHEQFF
-,TRBJ2-7,-,TRBV28,CASSSPLGEYNEQYF
TRBD1,TRBJ2-2,-,TRBV5-6,CASSYLQGAGELFF
-,TRBJ2-7,-,TRBV10-3,CAISESDEGVRYEQYF
-,TRBJ2-2,-,TRBV20-1,CSAPRGGELFF
-,TRBJ1-1,-,TRBV5-4,CASRMMSTEAFF
-,TRBJ2-7,-,TRBV7-6,CASSFGQGPYEQYF
-,TRBJ2-7,-,TRBV19,CASSLSPLGSYEQYF
-,TRBJ2-3,-,TRBV7-9,CANADGSQVDTQYF
-,TRBJ2-1,-,TRBV6-1,CASSEVLGNEQFF
-,TRBJ2-2,few,TRBV6-6,CASSYSEGGESGELFF
TRBD2,TRBJ2-7,-,TRBV7-6,CASSLTSESSYEQYF
-,TRBJ2-2,few,TRBV28,CASSFRTPGTGELFF
-,TRBJ1-2,-,TRBV5-1,CASRPRAGTYGYTF
TRBD2,TRBJ2-7,-,TRBV19,CASSIAGGPHEQYF
TRBD1,TRBJ1-2,-,TRBV5-6,CASTGQGGYGYTF
TRBD1,TRBJ1-1,-,TRBV9,CASSGRTGGYTEAFF
-,TRBJ2-2,-,TRBV27,CASSLRGANTGELFF
TRBD1,TRBJ1-2,-,TRBV4-3,CASSQDRTGWAYGYTF
-,TRBJ1-6,-,TRBV7-8,CASSLGGRANSPLHF
-,TRBJ1-1,few,TRBV19,CASSMNTEAFF
-,TRBJ1-2,-,TRBV7-9,CASSSQGGGYGYTF
-,TRBJ1-1,-,TRBV20-1,CSAHWATEAFF
-,TRBJ1-1,-,TRBV4-1,CASSQDNVVGAEAFF
TRBD2,TRBJ2-3,once,TRBV5-1,CASSGTSGTDTQYF
-,TRBJ1-1,-,TRBV27,CATAPGSPREAFF
TRBD1,TRBJ2-3,-,TRBV6-5,CASSQGAGGTDTQYF
-,TRBJ2-2,-,TRBV19,CATLYREIGELFF
-,TRBJ2-7,-,TRBV5-1,CASSLDPGLTYEQYF
-,TRBJ1-6,-,TRBV28,CASSLFNSPLHF
-,TRBJ2-7,-,TRBV5-6,CASRGTGYEQYF
TRBD1,TRBJ2-7,-,TRBV19,CASSITQGASYEQYF
TRBD2,TRBJ2-3,-,TRBV5-5,CASSLGTSLLSTDTQYF
-,TRBJ1-2,-,TRBV7-9,CASSLQVANYGYTF
-,TRBJ1-2,-,TRBV19,CASSIATVANYGYTF
-,TRBJ2-1,-,TRBV19,CASSIVEFSLDSYNEQFF